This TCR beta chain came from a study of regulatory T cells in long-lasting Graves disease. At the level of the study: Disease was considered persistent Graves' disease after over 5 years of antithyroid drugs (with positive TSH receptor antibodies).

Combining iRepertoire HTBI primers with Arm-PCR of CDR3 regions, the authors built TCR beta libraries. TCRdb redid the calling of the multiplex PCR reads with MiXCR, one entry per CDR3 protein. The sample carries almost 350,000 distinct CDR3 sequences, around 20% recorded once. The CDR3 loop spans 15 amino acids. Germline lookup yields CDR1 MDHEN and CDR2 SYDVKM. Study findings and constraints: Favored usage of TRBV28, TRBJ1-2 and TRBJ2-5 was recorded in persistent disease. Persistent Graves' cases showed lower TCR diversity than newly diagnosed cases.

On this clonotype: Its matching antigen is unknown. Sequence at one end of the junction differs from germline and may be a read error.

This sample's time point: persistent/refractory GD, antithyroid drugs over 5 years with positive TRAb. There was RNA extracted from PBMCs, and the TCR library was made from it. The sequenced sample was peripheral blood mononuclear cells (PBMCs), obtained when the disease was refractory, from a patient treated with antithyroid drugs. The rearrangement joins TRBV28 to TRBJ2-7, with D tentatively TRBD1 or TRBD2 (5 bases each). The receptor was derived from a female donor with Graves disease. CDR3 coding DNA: TGTGCCGGCAGTTTCCCGGGACGGTCTTCCTACGAGCAGTACTTC. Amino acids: CAGSFPGRSSYEQYF. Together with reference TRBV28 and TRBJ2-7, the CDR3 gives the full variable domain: DVKVTQSSRYLVKRTGEKVFLECVQDMDHENMFWYRQDPGLGLRLIYFSYDVKMKEKGDIPEGYSVSREKKERFSLILESASTNQTSMYLCAGSFPGRSSYEQYFGPGTRLTVT.